This T cell receptor beta chain was profiled in a study of early T cells in non-severe SARS-CoV-2 infection. Study-wide background: Bulk RNA taken from unsorted whole blood was sequenced, leaving chains unpaired.

By sample share, this clonotype is medium-sized (0.01 to 0.1%). Its cognate antigen is unknown. The library protocol tagged individual cDNA molecules with unique molecular identifiers. Each CDR3 protein gets one entry after TCRdb re-called the 5' RACE reads with MiXCR. The sample lists about 30,000 distinct CDR3 sequences; 5.5% to 8% were seen once. Whole-study findings and limits: Missing private and CD4 specificities, VDJdb matching favored anti-spike CD8 responses.

Unmatched junction bases numbered 15, after V lost 4 bases and J lost 9 bases. The CDR3 has 16 amino acids. CDR1 is SEHNR and CDR2 is FQNEAQ in the germline V gene (reference sequence). The sequence was collected from an adult who was a healthcare worker with PCR-confirmed SARS-CoV-2 infection or an uninfected control (not recorded which). The chain recombines TRBV7-9 with TRBJ2-1; 7 nucleotides agree with TRBD1. Source material: whole blood. CDR3 coding DNA: TGTGCCAGCAGCTCCAAGGGGTTGACAGGGAGTAGTGAGCAGTTCTTC. It codes for CASSSKGLTGSSEQFF. Full variable domain (missing parts from reference TRBV7-9 and TRBJ2-1): DTGVSQNPRHKITKRGQNVTFRCDPISEHNRLYWYRQTLGQGPEFLTYFQNEAQLEKSRLLSDRFSAERPKGSFSTLEIQRTEQGDSAMYLCASSSKGLTGSSEQFFGPGTRLTVL.